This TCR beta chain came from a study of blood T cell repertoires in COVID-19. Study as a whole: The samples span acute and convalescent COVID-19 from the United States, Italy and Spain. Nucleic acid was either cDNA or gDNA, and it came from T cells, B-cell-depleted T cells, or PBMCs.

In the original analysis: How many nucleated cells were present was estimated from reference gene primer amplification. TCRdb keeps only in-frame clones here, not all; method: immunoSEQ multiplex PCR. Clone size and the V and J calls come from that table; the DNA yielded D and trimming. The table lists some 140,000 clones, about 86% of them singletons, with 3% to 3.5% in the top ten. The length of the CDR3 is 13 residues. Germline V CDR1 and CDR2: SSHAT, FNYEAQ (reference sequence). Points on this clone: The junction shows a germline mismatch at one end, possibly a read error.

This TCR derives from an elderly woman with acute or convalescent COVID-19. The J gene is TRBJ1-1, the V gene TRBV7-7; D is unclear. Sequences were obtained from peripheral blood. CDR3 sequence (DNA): TGTGCTAGCAGCTATCGGGAAAACACTGAAGCTTTCTTT. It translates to CASSYRENTEAFF.